Listed here are 13 T cell receptor beta chains from one sample, sequenced in a study of shared T cell receptors in the human thymus. Libraries were prepared by immunoSEQ multiplex PCR; TCRdb keeps only in-frame clonotypes and omits some of them. This sample has roughly 500,000 clones; about 84% occur once, and the top ten carry roughly 0.013%. These sequences were also reported in another study, on human thymus T cells.

Material: thymocytes. These receptors originate from a boy under three years old with a congenital heart defect.

This clone showed up just once. The chain joins TRBV10-3 to TRBJ2-2; TRBD2 aligns across 11 bases. This CDR3 region has 16 residues. V gave up 10 bases and J gave up 4 bases; unmatched junction bases: 11. The germline gives CDR1 ENHRY, CDR2 SYGVKD. The CDR3 loop is CASSLAGGPRTGELFF. For the CDR3, the DNA is TGTGCCAGCTCTTTAGCGGGAGGGCCACGCACCGGGGAGCTGTTTTTT.

This chain links TRBV21-1 with TRBJ2-7; the D call TRBD1 from the table was never checked on the DNA. TRBV21-1 is described as a pseudogene. The CDR3 is 16 residues long. CDR3 region: CASSPERDRGLYEQYF. CDR3 coding DNA: TGTGCCAGCAGCCCTGAGCGGGACAGGGGGCTGTACGAGCAGTACTTC.

The chain employs TRBV30 and TRBJ2-7; tentative D call: TRBD2 (6 bases). Germline lookup yields CDR1 GTSNPN and CDR2 SVGIG (reference sequence). The V end was cut by 4 bases, the J end by 0 bases, with 19 bases between. This CDR3 has 16 residues. The CDR3 DNA reads TGTGCCTGGATCGGGGGTCGGGGGATCCGCTCCTACGAGCAGTACTTC. Protein: CAWIGGRGIRSYEQYF.

V gene TRBV7-9 combines with J gene TRBJ1-2; D gene ambiguous. CDR1 and CDR2 (germline): SEHNR, FQNEAQ (reference sequence). CDR3 length equals 16 residues. The V end was cut by 2 bases, the J end by 6 bases, with 19 bases between. CDR3 in DNA: TGTGCCAGCAGCTTAACCCACGAGTGGGCGCTCGATGGCTACACCTTC. It specifies CASSLTHEWALDGYTF.

This clone was picked up one time. V is TRBV30 and J is TRBJ1-1, with TRBD1 matching 7 bases. Per the germline V gene, CDR1 is GTSNPN and CDR2 is SVGIG (reference sequence). J gave up 5 bases and V 4 bases, and 4 bases lay outside the gene matches. The CDR3 consists of 12 residues. The CDR3 DNA sequence: TGTGCCTGGACAGGGGGTAAGACTGAAGCTTTCTTT. Residues: CAWTGGKTEAFF.

V usage is TRBV6-1 and J usage is TRBJ2-5, with 11 bases identical to TRBD2. CDR1 and CDR2 from the germline V gene are MNHNS and SASEGT. The CDR3 runs to 15 residues. V was pared by 6 bases and J by 5 bases, with 8 bases of the junction left unmatched. Written as DNA, the CDR3 is TGTGCCAGCAGGTACACTAGCGGGAGTAGGGAGACCCAGTACTTC. Its translation: CASRYTSGSRETQYF.

Concerning this clone: A junction end diverges from the germline sequence, so it may reflect a read error. The chain carries TRBV27 and TRBJ2-3; TRBD2 matches 10 bases. CDR1 is MNHEY, CDR2 SMNVEV, per germline (reference sequence). The CDR3 runs to 16 residues. CDR3 region: CASSLSWTSGVIPWDF. The DNA of the CDR3 is TGTGCCAGCAGTTTATCCTGGACTAGCGGTGTGATCCCGTGGGATTTT.

The V gene is TRBV5-1, the J gene TRBJ2-7, with TRBD2 identical over 11 bases. The CDR3 runs to 16 residues. Germline V gene lookup returns CDR1 SGHRS and CDR2 YFSETQ. With V trimmed by 4 bases and J by 0 bases, 6 bases remained unmatched. CDR3 in amino acids: CASSRGTSGPSYEQYF. For the CDR3, the DNA is TGCGCCAGCAGCAGGGGGACTAGCGGCCCCTCCTACGAGCAGTACTTC.

The CDR3 loop reads CASSFQTGWDTEAFF. CDR3 DNA sequence: TGTGCCAGCAGCTTCCAGACAGGGTGGGACACTGAAGCTTTCTTT. V and J are TRBV7-2 and TRBJ1-1, with 7 bases fitting TRBD1. The V gene's germline CDR1 is SGHTA and CDR2 FQGNSA. V shed 3 bases and J 3 bases; nucleotides not matched to a gene: 7. The CDR3 is 15 residues long.

The genes are TRBV4-2 and TRBJ1-1; D might be TRBD1 (6 bases). Trimming pared 2 bases from V and 0 bases from J, leaving 16 bases between. Per germline, CDR1 LGHNA and CDR2 YNFKEQ. This CDR3 comprises 17 residues. Here the CDR3 reads CASSQRYRDMLNTEAFF. CDR3 nucleotide sequence: TGTGCCAGCAGCCAACGATACCGGGACATGCTGAACACTGAAGCTTTCTTT.

The chain is built from TRBV29-1 and TRBJ2-1; 15 nucleotides line up with TRBD2. Germline CDR1 reads SQVTM; CDR2 reads ANQGSEA. This CDR3 is built from 18 residues. J gave up 0 bases and V 6 bases, and 9 bases lay outside the gene matches. CDR3 coding DNA: TGCAGCGTAAACGGGACTAGCGGGAGGCACAGCTCCTACAATGAGCAGTTCTTC. Translated: CSVNGTSGRHSSYNEQFF.

The V and J genes are TRBV9 and TRBJ2-3; TRBD2 is a possible D gene (6 bases). Trimming stripped 4 bases from V and 9 bases from J, with 15 bases between. The CDR3 length is 13 residues. Germline loops: CDR1 SGDLS, CDR2 YYNGEE. CDR3 loop: CASSPQEGITQYF. CDR3 sequence (DNA): TGTGCCAGCAGCCCTCAGGAGGGGATAACGCAGTATTTT.

V usage is TRBV7-6 and J usage is TRBJ2-3; TRBD2 aligns across 10 bases. Germline V gives CDR1 SGHVS, CDR2 FNYEAQ. V was pared by 5 bases and J by 1 base, with 3 bases of the junction left unmatched. This CDR3 is built from 15 residues. Here the CDR3 reads CASSIGLAGTDTQYF. Written as DNA, the CDR3 is TGTGCCAGCAGCATCGGACTAGCGGGCACAGATACGCAGTATTTT. Based on the CDR3 plus reference TRBV7-6 and TRBJ2-3, the full variable domain is GAGVSQSPRYKVTKRGQDVALRCDPISGHVSLYWYRQALGQGPEFLTYFNYEAQQDKSGLPNDRFSAERPEGSISTLTIQRTEQRDSAMYRCASSIGLAGTDTQYFGPGTRLTVL.